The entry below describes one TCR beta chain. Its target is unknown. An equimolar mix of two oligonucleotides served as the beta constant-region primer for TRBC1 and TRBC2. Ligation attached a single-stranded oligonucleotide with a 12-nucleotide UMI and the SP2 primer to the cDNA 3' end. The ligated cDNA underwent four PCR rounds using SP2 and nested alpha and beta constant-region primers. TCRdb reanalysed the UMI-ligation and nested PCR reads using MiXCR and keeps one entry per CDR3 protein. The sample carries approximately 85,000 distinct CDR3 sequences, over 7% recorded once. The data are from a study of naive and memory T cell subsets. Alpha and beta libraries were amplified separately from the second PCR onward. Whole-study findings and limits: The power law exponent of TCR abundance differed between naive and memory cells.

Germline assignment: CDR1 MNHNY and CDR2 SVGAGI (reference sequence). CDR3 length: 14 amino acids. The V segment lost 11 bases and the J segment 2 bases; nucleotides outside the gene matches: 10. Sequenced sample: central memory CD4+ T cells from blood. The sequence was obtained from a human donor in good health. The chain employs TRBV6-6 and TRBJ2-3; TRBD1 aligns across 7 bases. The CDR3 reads CAGTRDSLTDTQYF. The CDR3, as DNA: TGTGCCGGAACACGGGACAGCCTCACAGATACGCAGTATTTT.